This T cell receptor (beta chain) was obtained from a study of OX40 agonist ivuxolimab in advanced cancers. Clones were read by immunoSEQ multiplex PCR, and TCRdb kept only the in-frame ones, dropping some. The table has approximately 50,000 clones, 88% seen once; the top ten hold 6.5% to 9%. Germline CDR1 and CDR2: SNHLY and FYNNEI. The CDR3 consists of 14 residues. The J segment lost 6 bases and the V segment lost 7 bases, leaving 8 bases of the junction unmatched. This chain links TRBV2 with TRBJ1-5, with TRBD1 matching over 8 bases. The source material was CD4+ or CD8+ T cells sorted from blood, sampled in a trial of the OX40 agonist ivuxolimab. The origin of this receptor is an adult with an advanced solid tumor such as melanoma, head and neck, liver or kidney cancer. CDR3 protein: CASTRTGLGQPQHF. The CDR3 DNA reads as TGTGCCAGCACTCGGACAGGGCTGGGTCAGCCCCAGCATTTT.